This TCR beta chain was found in a study of cytomegalovirus exposure and HLA in healthy donors. Overall study findings and caveats: It was taken for granted in presence/absence analyses that sequencing depth across donors was roughly uniform.

This CDR3 comprises 15 residues. Trimming took 6 bases from V and 6 from J; bases not matched to a gene: 9. CDR1 and CDR2 (germline): MNHNS, SASEGT. To note about this clone: Antigen unknown.

It was with 60 Vbeta and 13 Jbeta primers that the PCR ran. TCRdb's copy holds only in-frame clones and misses some; the assay was immunoSEQ multiplex PCR. Its listing shows 60,000 to 90,000 clones. The genes are TRBV6-1 and TRBJ2-7, with 12 nucleotides matching TRBD1. The material sequenced was PBMCs. This receptor was taken from a woman aged 40 to 50 in good health and CMV-seropositive. Written as DNA, the CDR3 is TGTGCCAGCAGGGCCTCCGGGACAGGGGGCCCCGAGCAGTACTTC. This gives the protein CASRASGTGGPEQYF.